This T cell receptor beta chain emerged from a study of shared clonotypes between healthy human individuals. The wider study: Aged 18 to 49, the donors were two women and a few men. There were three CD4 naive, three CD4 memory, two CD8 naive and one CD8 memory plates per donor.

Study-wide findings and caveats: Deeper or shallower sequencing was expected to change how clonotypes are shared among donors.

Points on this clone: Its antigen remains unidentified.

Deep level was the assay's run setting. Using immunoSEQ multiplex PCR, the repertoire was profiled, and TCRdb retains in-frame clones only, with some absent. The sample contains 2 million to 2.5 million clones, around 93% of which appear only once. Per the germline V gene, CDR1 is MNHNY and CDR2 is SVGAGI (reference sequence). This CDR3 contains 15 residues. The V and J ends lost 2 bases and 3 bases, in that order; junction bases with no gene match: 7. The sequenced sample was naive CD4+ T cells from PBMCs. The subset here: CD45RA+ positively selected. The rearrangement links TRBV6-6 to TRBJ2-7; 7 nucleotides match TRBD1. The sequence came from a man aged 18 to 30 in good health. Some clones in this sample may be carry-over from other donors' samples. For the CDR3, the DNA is TGTGCCAGCAGTTACGTGGGTCAGGGGGTCTACGAGCAGTACTTC. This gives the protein CASSYVGQGVYEQYF.